This T cell receptor beta chain is from a study of T cell repertoires in cytomegalovirus infection. At the level of the study: TCR beta signatures that were public indicated CMV infection and matching HLA type. General study points: Identification of carriers of CMV plus the relevant HLA was achieved through cumulative public TCR beta family frequency.

A note on this clonotype: What it binds is unknown.

MiXCR, run by TCRdb on the reads, gives a single entry per CDR3 protein. The sample carries more than 85,000 distinct CDR3 sequences, about 30% recorded once. CDR1 and CDR2 from the germline V gene are MDHEN and SYDVKM. The CDR3 loop spans 15 amino acids. The V segment lost 4 bases and the J segment 4 bases; nucleotides outside the gene matches: 5. The TCR comes from a human donor in good health (CMV status not recorded). Some clones in this sample may be carry-over from other donors' samples. The V call is TRBV28, the J call TRBJ2-7; 12 bases are a match to TRBD2. The sequencing used CD8+ T cells from cultured PBMCs, collected from culture after CMV antigen stimulation. The CDR3 region is CASSWLTSGGYEQYF. For the CDR3, the DNA is TGTGCCAGCAGTTGGTTGACTAGCGGGGGATACGAGCAGTACTTC.